This passage covers 21 T cell receptor beta chains from one sample sequenced in a study of cytomegalovirus exposure and HLA in healthy donors. The PCR contained 60 Vbeta and 13 Jbeta primers. Produced via immunoSEQ multiplex PCR; TCRdb's table is partial and in-frame only. The top ten hold roughly 22% of the sample, which has roughly 68,000 clones, approximately 70% seen once. Sample: PBMCs. These receptors were obtained from a middle-aged man in good health and CMV-seropositive.

The chain joins TRBV19 to TRBJ1-5; TRBD1 matches at 9 bases. There are 13 residues in the CDR3. Germline CDR1 reads LNHDA; CDR2 reads SQIVND (reference sequence). The ends lost 4 bases at V and 5 bases at J; junction bases unmatched: 0. In nucleotides, the CDR3 is TGTGCCAGTAGTAGGACAGGGGATCAGCCCCAGCATTTT. Translation gives CASSRTGDQPQHF.

This chain joins TRBV7-3 and TRBJ2-2, with TRBD1 matching over 8 bases. The V segment lost 3 bases and the J segment 7 bases; nucleotides outside the gene matches: 7. CDR1 and CDR2 from the germline V gene are SGHTA and FQGTGA. This CDR3 contains 15 residues. CDR3 bases: TGTGCCAGCAGCTTCTCACCCACAGGGGGCGGGGAGCTGTTTTTT. Its translation is CASSFSPTGGGELFF.

The chain employs TRBV6-5 and TRBJ1-2; no clear D gene. The ends were cut back, 5 bases at V and 4 bases at J, with 11 bases in the middle. The germline V gene encodes CDR1 MNHEY and CDR2 SVGAGI. This CDR3 has 13 residues. CDR3 coding DNA: TGTGCCAGCAGTCAAAGAGGAACCTATGGCTACACCTTC. Its protein product is CASSQRGTYGYTF.

This clone turned up a few times. The chain uses TRBV29-1 and TRBJ2-3, with TRBD1 matching 9 bases. The germline CDR1 and CDR2 sequences are SQVTM and ANQGSEA. The CDR3 is made up of 13 amino acids. V dropped 6 bases and J dropped 4; count of bases not matched to a gene: 5. The CDR3 spells CSVGTGLSDTQYF. In nucleotides, the CDR3 is TGCAGCGTCGGGACAGGGCTATCAGATACGCAGTATTTT.

This clone was seen a handful of times. Different DNA sequences within this sample yield the same CDR3. This chain links TRBV19 with TRBJ2-3, with D maybe TRBD1 (6 bases). Trimming removed 6 bases at V and 3 bases at J, with 19 bases between. CDR3 length equals 16 residues. Germline V gene lookup returns CDR1 LNHDA and CDR2 SQIVND (reference sequence). CDR3 in amino acids: CASSITPGQGTDTQYF. The CDR3 DNA is TGTGCCAGTAGCATAACACCGGGACAAGGTACAGATACGCAGTATTTT. The full variable domain, completed using reference TRBV19 and TRBJ2-3, is DGGITQSPKYLFRKEGQNVTLSCEQNLNHDAMYWYRQDPGQGLRLIYYSQIVNDFQKGDIAEGYSVSREKKESFPLTVTSAQKNPTAFYLCASSITPGQGTDTQYFGPGTRLTVL.

This clone was counted between two and nine times. This chain links TRBV28 with TRBJ1-5, with 8 bases that match TRBD1. With 7 bases clipped from V and 4 bases from J, the junction kept 6 bases outside the gene matches. Germline V CDR1 and CDR2: MDHEN, SYDVKM. The CDR3 contains 14 residues. The CDR3 bases are TGTGCCAGCAAGGAACAGGGGGGGAATCAGCCCCAGCATTTT. Translation: CASKEQGGNQPQHF.

Concerning this clone: A read error may account for a junction end that differs from germline. The chain couples TRBV7-9 to TRBJ1-2; D uncertain. The CDR3 loop spans 12 amino acids. Germline CDR1 SEHNR, CDR2 FQNEAQ (reference sequence). DNA for the CDR3: TGTTCCAGCAGCCCCCCGTTCTATGGCTACACCTTC. Its protein product is CSSSPPFYGYTF.

V usage is TRBV5-6 and J usage is TRBJ1-2; possibly TRBD1 for D (6 bases). The CDR3 contains 13 residues. The V and J ends lost 0 bases and 5 bases respectively, with 8 bases between them. Germline V lookup: CDR1 SGHDT, CDR2 YYEEEE. DNA for the CDR3: TGTGCCAGCAGCTTGGGGACAGAGTATGGCTACACCTTC. Translating it yields CASSLGTEYGYTF.

The CDR3 DNA follows: TGTGCCAGCACCCAGGGATTCAGTGGCTACACCTTC. It encodes CASTQGFSGYTF. The rearrangement uses TRBV6-5 and TRBJ1-2, with D possibly TRBD1 on 5 matching bases. CDR1 is MNHEY and CDR2 is SVGAGI in the germline V gene. Trimming left V 7 bases short and J 7 bases short, with 13 bases between. This CDR3 contains 12 residues.

This clone has a handful of counts. This chain joins TRBV5-1 and TRBJ2-1; D is unresolved. The CDR3 is 15 amino acids. CDR1 and CDR2 (germline): SGHRS, YFSETQ. The V and J ends lost 0 bases and 9 bases respectively, with 16 bases between them. CDR3 in amino acids: CASSLVAASSGEQFF. CDR3 nucleotide sequence: TGCGCCAGCAGCTTGGTGGCGGCCTCATCGGGTGAGCAGTTCTTC.

In its sample, this clone was seen a few times. This chain uses TRBV5-6 with TRBJ1-4; TRBD1 matches at 7 bases. Losses at the gene ends were 1 base for V and 4 bases for J; bases not matched to a gene: 7. CDR3 length: 16 residues. CDR1 SGHDT and CDR2 YYEEEE come from the germline V gene. This CDR3 is CASSLSGTANNEKLFF. The CDR3 DNA is TGTGCCAGCAGCTTGTCTGGGACAGCCAATAATGAAAAACTGTTTTTT.

The rearrangement joins TRBV30 to TRBJ1-2; TRBD1 agrees at 9 bases. The CDR3 length is 15 residues. V gave up 3 bases and J gave up 7 bases; unmatched junction bases: 12. Germline loops: CDR1 GTSNPN, CDR2 SVGIG (reference sequence). DNA for the CDR3: TGTGCCTGGAGGCAACAGGGGGCAATTACCAGTGGCTACACCTTC. Its protein product is CAWRQQGAITSGYTF.

The table lists this clone with a few counts. The gene calls are TRBV5-4 and TRBJ2-2, with D perhaps matching TRBD2 (6 bases). The CDR3 sequence is 14 residues long. V was cut by 10 bases and J by 1 base, with 14 bases left in between. Germline V CDR1 and CDR2: SGHNT, YYREEE (reference sequence). The CDR3 loop reads CAGSGGVNTGELFF. CDR3 DNA sequence: TGTGCCGGCTCAGGCGGGGTGAACACCGGGGAGCTGTTTTTT.

This sequence joins TRBV4-1 and TRBJ1-4, with a tentative D call TRBD1 (5 bases). The V end was cut by 0 bases, the J end by 5 bases, with 10 bases between. The CDR3 has 15 residues. Germline loops: CDR1 MGHRA, CDR2 YSYEKL. CDR3 bases: TGCGCCAGCAGCCAAGACGGGGGTAAAAATGAAAAACTGTTTTTT. The encoded protein is CASSQDGGKNEKLFF.

This chain uses TRBV5-1 with TRBJ1-6; D is uncertain. Germline-derived CDR1 and CDR2 are SGHRS and YFSETQ. The CDR3 sequence is 15 residues long. V was shortened by 0 bases and J by 6 bases, with 10 bases between the two germline ends. The CDR3: CASSLATGFNSPLHF. CDR3 DNA: TGCGCCAGCAGCTTGGCGACGGGATTTAATTCACCCCTCCACTTT. Filled out from reference TRBV5-1 and TRBJ1-6, the complete variable domain reads KAGVTQTPRYLIKTRGQQVTLSCSPISGHRSVSWYQQTPGQGLQFLFEYFSETQRNKGNFPGRFSGRQFSNSRSEMNVSTLELGDSALYLCASSLATGFNSPLHFGNGTRLTVT.

This chain joins TRBV2 and TRBJ2-3; weak D call: TRBD2 (6 bases). V lost 11 bases and J lost 7, with 16 bases in between. Germline CDR1 reads SNHLY; CDR2 reads FYNNEI. The CDR3 totals 12 residues. The chain's CDR3 is CAGTTEGNTQYF. For the CDR3, the DNA is TGTGCCGGAACAACGGAGGGGAATACGCAGTATTTT.

This chain uses TRBV15 with TRBJ1-5; D is unclear. The CDR3 is 16 residues long. V was pared by 5 bases and J by 4 bases, with 18 bases between. The V gene's germline CDR1 is LNHNV and CDR2 YYDKDF (reference sequence). In nucleotides, the CDR3 is TGTGCCACCAGCTCCCAGGAGGGAGTAGAGAATCAGCCCCAGCATTTT. Its protein product is CATSSQEGVENQPQHF.

The rearrangement joins TRBV18 to TRBJ2-7, with D possibly matching TRBD2 (5 bases). The V gene lost 6 bases and the J gene lost 4 bases, with 10 bases spanning the gap. The CDR3 totals 12 residues. Per germline, CDR1 KGHSH and CDR2 LQKENI. The CDR3 reads CASSQPGYEQYF. DNA of the CDR3: TGTGCCAGCTCTCAACCGGGATACGAGCAGTACTTC.

The chain combines TRBV14 with TRBJ2-7; 8 bases are shared with TRBD2. The CDR3 is made up of 12 amino acids. Looked up from germline, CDR1 is SGHDN and CDR2 is FVKESK. With V trimmed by 4 bases and J by 5 bases, 1 base remained unmatched. The DNA of the CDR3 is TGTGCCAGCAGCCGGCGGGGGGACGAGCAGTACTTC. Translated, it gives CASSRRGDEQYF.

The rearrangement joins TRBV28 to TRBJ2-4, with 7 bases identical to TRBD1. Germline-derived CDR1 and CDR2 are MDHEN and SYDVKM. The V gene end was trimmed by 5 bases and the J gene end by 0 bases; junction bases not matched to a gene: 4. The CDR3 spans 15 residues. DNA for the CDR3: TGTGCCAGCAGTCTAAGGACAGGAGCCAAAAACATTCAGTACTTC. This gives the protein CASSLRTGAKNIQYF. Full variable domain (outside the CDR3, taken from reference TRBV28 and TRBJ2-4): DVKVTQSSRYLVKRTGEKVFLECVQDMDHENMFWYRQDPGLGLRLIYFSYDVKMKEKGDIPEGYSVSREKKERFSLILESASTNQTSMYLCASSLRTGAKNIQYFGAGTRLSVL.

This clone was detected a few times. The chain recombines TRBV18 with TRBJ2-5; maybe TRBD1 (6 bases). CDR1 is KGHSH, CDR2 LQKENI, per germline. The CDR3 totals 15 residues. The germline V and J ends were trimmed by 0 bases and 2 bases, with 10 bases remaining between them. The CDR3 loop is CASSPPGHTQETQYF. In nucleotides, the CDR3 is TGTGCCAGCTCACCACCGGGACACACACAAGAGACCCAGTACTTC.